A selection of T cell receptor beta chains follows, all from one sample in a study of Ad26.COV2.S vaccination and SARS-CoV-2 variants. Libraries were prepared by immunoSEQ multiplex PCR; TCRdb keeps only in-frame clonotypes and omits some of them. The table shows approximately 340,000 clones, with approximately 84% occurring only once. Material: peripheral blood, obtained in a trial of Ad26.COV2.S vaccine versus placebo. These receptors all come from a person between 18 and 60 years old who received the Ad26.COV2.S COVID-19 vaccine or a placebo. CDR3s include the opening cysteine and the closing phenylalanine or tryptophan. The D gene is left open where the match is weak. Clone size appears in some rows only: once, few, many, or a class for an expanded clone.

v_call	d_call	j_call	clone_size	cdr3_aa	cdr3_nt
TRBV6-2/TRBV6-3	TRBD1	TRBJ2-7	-	CASSKRQLTGTYEQYF	TGTGCCAGCAGCAAACGACAATTGACAGGGACCTACGAGCAGTACTTC
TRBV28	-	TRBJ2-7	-	CASSSPGISYEQYF	TGTGCCAGCAGTTCACCAGGGATATCTTACGAGCAGTACTTC
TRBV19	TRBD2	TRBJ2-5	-	CASSIVLAGGAHQETQYF	TGTGCCAGTAGTATAGTACTAGCGGGGGGGGCGCACCAAGAGACCCAGTACTTC
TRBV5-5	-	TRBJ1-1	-	CASSFAGSTEAFF	TGTGCCAGCAGCTTTGCAGGGAGCACTGAAGCTTTCTTT
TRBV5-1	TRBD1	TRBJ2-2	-	CASSLDRGRSTGELFF	TGCGCCAGCAGCTTGGACAGGGGGCGGAGCACCGGGGAGCTGTTTTTT
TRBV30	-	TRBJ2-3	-	CAWSSGTDTQYF	TGTGCCTGGAGTAGCGGCACAGATACGCAGTATTTT
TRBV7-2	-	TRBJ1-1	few	CASSLYGARGTEAFF	TGTGCCAGCAGCCTATACGGGGCTAGAGGCACTGAAGCTTTCTTT
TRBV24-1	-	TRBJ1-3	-	CATSDPRDGSGNTIYF	TGTGCCACCAGTGATCCCCGGGACGGCTCTGGAAACACCATATATTTT
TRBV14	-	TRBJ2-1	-	CASSRGPSFSYNEQFF	TGTGCCAGCAGCCGGGGACCAAGCTTCTCCTACAATGAGCAGTTCTTC
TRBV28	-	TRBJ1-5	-	CASSLKGTAQPQHF	TGTGCCAGCAGTTTAAAGGGAACGGCTCAGCCCCAGCATTTT
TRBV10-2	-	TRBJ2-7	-	CACTSSYEQYF	TGCGCCTGCACGAGCTCCTACGAGCAGTACTTC
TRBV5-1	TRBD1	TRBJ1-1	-	CASSLGGQGNTEAFF	TGCGCCAGCAGCTTGGGAGGACAGGGGAACACTGAAGCTTTCTTT
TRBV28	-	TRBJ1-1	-	CASSRLWVRAGRKGNTEAFF	TGTGCCAGCAGTCGTTTATGGGTTCGGGCAGGGAGGAAGGGGAACACTGAAGCTTTCTTT
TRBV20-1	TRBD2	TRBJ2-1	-	CSASLPAARTVGLAAYNEQFF	TGCAGTGCTAGTCTTCCGGCGGCCCGCACCGTTGGACTAGCGGCCTACAATGAGCAGTTCTTC
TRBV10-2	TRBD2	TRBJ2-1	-	CASRGTSGPNEQFF	TGCGCCAGCAGGGGGACTAGCGGTCCCAATGAGCAGTTCTTC
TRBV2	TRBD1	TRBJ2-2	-	CAGQAIAGELFF	TGTGCCGGACAGGCAATCGCCGGGGAGCTGTTTTTT
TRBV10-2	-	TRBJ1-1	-	CASSLQRNTEAFF	TGCGCCAGCAGTCTACAGAGGAACACTGAAGCTTTCTTT
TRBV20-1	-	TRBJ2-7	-	CSASVVQTVEQYF	TGCAGTGCTAGTGTTGTACAAACCGTCGAGCAGTACTTC
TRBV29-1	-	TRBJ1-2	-	CSVEDEISYGYTF	TGCAGCGTTGAAGACGAAATTTCATATGGCTACACCTTC
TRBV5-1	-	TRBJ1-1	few	CASSLGGVLEAFF	TGCGCCAGCAGCTTGGGAGGGGTCCTCGAAGCTTTCTTT
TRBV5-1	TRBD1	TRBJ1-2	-	CASSSGTGVAGYTF	TGCGCCAGCAGCTCTGGGACAGGGGTGGCTGGCTACACCTTC
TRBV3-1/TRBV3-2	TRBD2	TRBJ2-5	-	CASSHTLAEVGQETQYF	TGTGCCAGCAGCCATACACTAGCGGAGGTGGGGCAAGAGACCCAGTACTTC
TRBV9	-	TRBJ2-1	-	CASSGGRNNEQFF	TGTGCCAGCAGCGGTGGACGTAACAATGAGCAGTTCTTC
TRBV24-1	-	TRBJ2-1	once	CATSVGHGDEQFF	TGTGCCACCAGTGTGGGTCACGGCGATGAGCAGTTCTTC
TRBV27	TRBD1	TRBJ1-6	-	CASSPDRGRHSSPLHF	TGTGCCAGCAGTCCGGACAGGGGGAGGCATTCTTCACCCCTCCACTTT
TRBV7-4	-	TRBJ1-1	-	CASSTRDGLRTEAFF	TGTGCCAGCAGCACCCGGGACGGCTTGCGGACTGAAGCTTTCTTT
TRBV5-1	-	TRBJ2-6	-	CASSPLDTGANVLTF	TGCGCCAGCAGCCCATTGGACACTGGGGCCAACGTCCTGACTTTC
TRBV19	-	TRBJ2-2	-	CASIPRDTGELFF	TGTGCCAGTATCCCGCGAGACACCGGGGAGCTGTTTTTT
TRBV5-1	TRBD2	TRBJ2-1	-	CASSAPTSANEQFF	TGCGCCAGCAGCGCTCCGACTAGCGCCAATGAGCAGTTCTTC
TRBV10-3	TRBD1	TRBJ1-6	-	CAIRDLGDRVDSPLHF	TGTGCCATCAGGGACCTTGGGGACAGGGTGGATTCACCCCTCCACTTT
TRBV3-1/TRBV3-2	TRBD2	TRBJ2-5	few	CASSQGLAGGQETQYF	TGTGCCAGCAGCCAGGGACTAGCGGGGGGTCAGGAGACCCAGTACTTC
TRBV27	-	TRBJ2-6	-	CATSLSSGTEDSGANVLTF	TGTGCCACTTCACTATCCTCCGGGACGGAAGACTCTGGGGCCAACGTCCTGACTTTC
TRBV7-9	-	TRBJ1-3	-	CARQAYSGNTIYF	TGTGCCCGACAGGCGTACTCTGGAAACACCATATATTTT
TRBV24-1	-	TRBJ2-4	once	CATSDSRSEWAKNIQYF	TGTGCCACCAGTGATTCCCGGTCGGAATGGGCCAAAAACATTCAGTACTTC
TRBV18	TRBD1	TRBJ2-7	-	CASSPHSPGQGGEQYF	TGTGCCAGCTCACCACATAGTCCGGGACAGGGCGGCGAGCAGTACTTC
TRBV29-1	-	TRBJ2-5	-	CSVGMGETQYF	TGCAGCGTGGGGATGGGGGAGACCCAGTACTTC
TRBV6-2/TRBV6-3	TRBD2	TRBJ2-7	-	CASSFTSGGSYEQYF	TGTGCCAGCAGTTTCACTAGCGGGGGGTCCTACGAGCAGTACTTC
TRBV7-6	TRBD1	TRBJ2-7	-	CASSPRRDRDEQYF	TGTGCCAGCAGCCCCCGGAGGGACAGGGACGAGCAGTACTTC
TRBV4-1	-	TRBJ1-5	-	CASSQDPRQPQHF	TGCGCCAGCAGCCAAGATCCCCGTCAGCCCCAGCATTTT
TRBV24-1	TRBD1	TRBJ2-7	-	CATSDPGTGNDEQYF	TGTGCCACCAGTGATCCCGGGACAGGGAACGACGAGCAGTACTTC
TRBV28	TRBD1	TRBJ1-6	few	CASSLPQTGETPLHF	TGTGCCAGCAGTTTACCTCAGACAGGGGAAACACCCCTCCACTTT
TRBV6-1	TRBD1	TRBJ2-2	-	CASSGRTGGHTGELFF	TGTGCCAGCAGTGGTCGGACAGGGGGCCACACCGGGGAGCTGTTTTTT
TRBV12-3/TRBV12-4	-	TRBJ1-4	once	CASSPETNEKLFF	TGTGCCAGCAGCCCCGAGACTAATGAAAAACTGTTTTTT
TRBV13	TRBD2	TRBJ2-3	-	CASSLGVAGGRSTDTQYF	TGTGCCAGCAGCTTAGGAGTAGCGGGGGGCCGAAGCACAGATACGCAGTATTTT
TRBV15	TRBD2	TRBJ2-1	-	CATSRLGTSGRASYNEQFF	TGTGCCACCAGCAGATTGGGGACTAGCGGGAGGGCCTCCTACAATGAGCAGTTCTTC
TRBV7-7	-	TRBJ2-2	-	CASSLAGAGTGELFF	TGTGCTAGCAGCTTAGCAGGGGCCGGCACCGGGGAGCTGTTTTTT
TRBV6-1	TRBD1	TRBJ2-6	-	CASREPAGTGKSGANVLTF	TGTGCCAGCAGGGAACCCGCCGGGACAGGGAAATCCGGGGCCAACGTCCTGACTTTC
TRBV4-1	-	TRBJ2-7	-	CASSPTEGSYEQYF	TGCGCCAGCAGTCCGACGGAGGGAAGCTACGAGCAGTACTTC
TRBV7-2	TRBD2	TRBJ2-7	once	CASSLPGLAREQYF	TGTGCCAGCAGCTTACCGGGACTAGCTCGCGAGCAGTACTTC